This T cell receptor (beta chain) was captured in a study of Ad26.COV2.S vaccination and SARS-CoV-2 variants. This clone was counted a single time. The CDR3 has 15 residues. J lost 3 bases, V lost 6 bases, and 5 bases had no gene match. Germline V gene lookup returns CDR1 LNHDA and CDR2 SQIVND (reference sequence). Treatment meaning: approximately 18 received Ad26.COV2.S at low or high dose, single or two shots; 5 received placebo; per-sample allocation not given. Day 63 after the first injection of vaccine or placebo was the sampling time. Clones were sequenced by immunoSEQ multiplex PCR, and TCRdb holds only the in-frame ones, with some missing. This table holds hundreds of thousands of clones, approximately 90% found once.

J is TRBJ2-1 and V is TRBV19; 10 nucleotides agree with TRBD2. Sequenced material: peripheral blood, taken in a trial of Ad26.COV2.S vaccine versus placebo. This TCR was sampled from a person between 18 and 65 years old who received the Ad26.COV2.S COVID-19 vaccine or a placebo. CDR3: CASRSTSGVYNEQFF. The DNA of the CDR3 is TGTGCCAGTAGGTCCACTAGCGGGGTCTACAATGAGCAGTTCTTC.